This T cell receptor (beta chain) was recovered during a study of blood T cell repertoires in COVID-19 (dated by TCRdb to the early 2020s). At the level of the whole study: Collaborator samples came from the United States, Italy and Spain and covered acute and convalescent phases of COVID-19. Samples were obtained from the ongoing ImmuneRACE study (first 160 participants) and from about 1,300 subjects provided by 6 global collaborators. The material from the prospective study consisted of cDNA or gDNA derived from T cells, B-cell-depleted T cells, or PBMCs. The repertoires were released in a freely available public database intended as a resource for research on the immune response to SARS-CoV-2. Deeply sampled blood TCRbeta repertoires from subjects exposed to, actively infected with, or recovered from COVID-19 were included in the dataset. Where available, HLA class I and class II types were taken from metadata supplied by the sample provider and were not determined by assay-based typing. A de-identified subject ID, COVID-19 status, age in years and sex were almost always included in the sample metadata.

The immunoSEQ Assay, a bias-controlled multiplex PCR, was used to amplify TCRbeta CDR3 regions from genomic DNA. On the study's bioinformatics: The number of nucleated cells in each sample was estimated by amplification of reference gene primers within the assay. To quantify the absolute abundance of each unique TCRbeta CDR3 rearrangement, sequence reads were collapsed and filtered. For each sample, productive Simpson clonality was calculated by taking the square root of Simpson's diversity index across productive rearrangements. The immuneACCESS repertoire file appears here via TCRdb, limited to in-frame rearrangements. These files lack a portion of the clones; in checked studies, under half of the deficit traces to unresolved V genes, and the cause of the others is not known. D and trimming come from the DNA, and the V and J calls and clone size come from that table. This sample comprises over 75,000 clones, 80% of them detected only once. The ten top clones hold about 8.7% of the sample.

General conclusions and limits of the study: Clinical and demographic metadata were provided uncurated, with the amount varying by source and participant.

A second Seattle source provided samples from volunteer blood donors who had recovered from COVID-19. Collaborating institutions collected whole blood in K2EDTA tubes following their own protocols. For TCRbeta analysis, collaborators shipped samples as frozen whole blood, isolated PBMCs, or DNA extracted from either of those sample types. Of note for this clone: The antigen it binds to is not known. Per-base quality was not reported, and no clone a single base away is much larger than it.

V is reduced by 6 bases and J by 3 bases, leaving a spacing of 12 bases between them. The CDR3 numbers 13 residues from cysteine through phenylalanine. Only the CDR3 portion is preserved as DNA: 39 bases, with reading frame beginning at the first base. CDR1 and CDR2 were assigned from the germline V gene as MNHEY and SVGEGT. Sequenced sample: peripheral blood. The sequence came from a man aged 50 to 59 who had recovered from COVID-19. The V gene is TRBV6-2 or TRBV6-3 and the J gene is TRBJ2-7; the D gene is perhaps TRBD2, from 5 matching bases. This receptor carries the CDR3 CASSLRGGYEQYF. The DNA sequence follows: TGTGCCAGCAGCTTACGAGGAGGCTACGAGCAGTACTTC.